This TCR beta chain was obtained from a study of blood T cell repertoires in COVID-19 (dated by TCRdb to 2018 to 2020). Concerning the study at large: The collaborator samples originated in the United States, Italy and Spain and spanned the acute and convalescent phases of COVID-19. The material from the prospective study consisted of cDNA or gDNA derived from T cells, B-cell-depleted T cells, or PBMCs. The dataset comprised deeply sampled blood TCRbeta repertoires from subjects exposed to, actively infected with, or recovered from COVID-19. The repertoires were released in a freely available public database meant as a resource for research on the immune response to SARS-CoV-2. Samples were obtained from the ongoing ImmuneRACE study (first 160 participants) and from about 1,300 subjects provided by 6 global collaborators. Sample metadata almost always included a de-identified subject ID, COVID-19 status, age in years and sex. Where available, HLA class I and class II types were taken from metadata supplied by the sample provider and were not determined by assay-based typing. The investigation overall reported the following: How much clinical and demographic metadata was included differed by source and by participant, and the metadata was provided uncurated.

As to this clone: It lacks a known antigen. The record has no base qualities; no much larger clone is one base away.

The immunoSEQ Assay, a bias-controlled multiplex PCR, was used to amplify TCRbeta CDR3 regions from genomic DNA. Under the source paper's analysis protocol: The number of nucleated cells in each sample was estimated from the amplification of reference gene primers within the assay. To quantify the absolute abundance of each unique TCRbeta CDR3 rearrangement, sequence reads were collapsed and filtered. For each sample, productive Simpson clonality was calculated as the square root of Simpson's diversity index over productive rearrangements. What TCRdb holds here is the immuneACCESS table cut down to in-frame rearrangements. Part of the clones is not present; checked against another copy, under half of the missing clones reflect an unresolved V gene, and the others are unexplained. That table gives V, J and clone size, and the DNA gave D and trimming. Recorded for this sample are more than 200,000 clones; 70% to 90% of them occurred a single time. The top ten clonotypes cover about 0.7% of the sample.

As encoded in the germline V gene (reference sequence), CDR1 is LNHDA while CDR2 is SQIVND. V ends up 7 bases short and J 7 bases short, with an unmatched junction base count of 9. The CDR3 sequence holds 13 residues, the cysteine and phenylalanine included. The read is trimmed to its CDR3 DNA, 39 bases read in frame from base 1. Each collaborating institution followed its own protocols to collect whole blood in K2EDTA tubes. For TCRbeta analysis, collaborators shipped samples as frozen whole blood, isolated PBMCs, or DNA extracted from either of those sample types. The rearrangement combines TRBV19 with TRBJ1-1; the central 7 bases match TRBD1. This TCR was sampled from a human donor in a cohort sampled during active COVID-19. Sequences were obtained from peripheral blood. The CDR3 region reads CASNRDSSFEAFF. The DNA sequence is TGTGCCAGTAATCGGGACAGCTCTTTTGAAGCTTTCTTT.